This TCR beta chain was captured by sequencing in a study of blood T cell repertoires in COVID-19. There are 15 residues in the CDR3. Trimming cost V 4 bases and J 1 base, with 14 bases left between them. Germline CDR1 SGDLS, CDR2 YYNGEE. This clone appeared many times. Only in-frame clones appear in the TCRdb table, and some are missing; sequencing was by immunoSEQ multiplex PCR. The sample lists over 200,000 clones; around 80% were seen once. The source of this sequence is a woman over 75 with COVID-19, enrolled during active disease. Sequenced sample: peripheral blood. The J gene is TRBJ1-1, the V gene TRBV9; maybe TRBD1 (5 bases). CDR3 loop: CASSLYPTGNTEAFF. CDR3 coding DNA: TGTGCCAGCAGCCTATACCCCACAGGGAACACTGAAGCTTTCTTT.